The following is a TCR beta chain sequence with its context. This specimen comes from a study of blood T cell repertoires in COVID-19. Repertoires were generated with immunoSEQ multiplex PCR, while TCRdb's copy carries only in-frame clones and drops some. The sample gives about 100,000 clones, over 80% of which show up once; around 16% is in the top ten. Looked up from germline, CDR1 is MNHEY and CDR2 is SVGAGI. This CDR3 is built from 14 residues. Trimming removed 7 bases at V and 4 bases at J, with 15 bases between. The chain employs TRBV6-5 and TRBJ2-3; D perhaps matches TRBD2 (5 bases). This clonotype was obtained from a man aged 45-65 years with acute or convalescent COVID-19. Sequences were obtained from peripheral blood. DNA for the CDR3: TGTGCCAGCACCCGGACTTCCACGGCAGATACGCAGTATTTT. This sequence encodes CASTRTSTADTQYF.